These T cell receptor beta chains were read from a single sample in a study of blood T cell repertoires in COVID-19. Produced via immunoSEQ multiplex PCR; TCRdb's table is partial and in-frame only. The sample yields approximately 150,000 clones, roughly 87% seen once. The specimen was peripheral blood. The receptors here all came from a human donor in a cohort sampled during active COVID-19. The CDR3 runs from the conserved cysteine through the conserved F or W. Each record gives: V gene, J gene, clone size, D gene, CDR3 protein, CDR3 DNA. D genes are given only for firm matches. Size values are once, few and many counts, or a class for expanded clones, and some rows have none.

v_gene: TRBV4-1; j_gene: TRBJ2-1; abundance: NA; d_gene: TRBD2; CDR3aa: CASSQDLFGRGGEQFF; CDR3nt: TGCGCCAGCAGCCAAGATTTATTCGGGAGGGGCGGTGAGCAGTTCTTC
v_gene: TRBV28; j_gene: TRBJ1-1; abundance: NA; d_gene: NA; CDR3aa: CASSFVQGNTEAFF; CDR3nt: TGTGCCAGCAGTTTTGTACAGGGGAACACTGAAGCTTTCTTT
v_gene: TRBV9; j_gene: TRBJ2-2; abundance: NA; d_gene: TRBD1; CDR3aa: CASSPHRLDRGVKNTGELFF; CDR3nt: TGTGCCAGCAGCCCTCACAGACTGGACAGGGGCGTGAAGAACACCGGGGAGCTGTTTTTT
v_gene: TRBV7-6; j_gene: TRBJ2-2; abundance: NA; d_gene: TRBD2; CDR3aa: CASSLTSGGANTGELFF; CDR3nt: TGTGCCAGCAGCTTAACTAGCGGGGGGGCGAACACCGGGGAGCTGTTTTTT
v_gene: TRBV9; j_gene: TRBJ2-7; abundance: NA; d_gene: TRBD1; CDR3aa: CASSSQAGGSYEQYF; CDR3nt: TGTGCCAGCAGCTCACAGGCAGGGGGCTCCTACGAGCAGTACTTC
v_gene: TRBV19; j_gene: TRBJ2-7; abundance: NA; d_gene: NA; CDR3aa: CASSRDLDSHEQYF; CDR3nt: TGTGCCAGTAGTCGGGACTTAGACTCCCACGAGCAGTACTTC
v_gene: TRBV24-1; j_gene: TRBJ2-3; abundance: NA; d_gene: TRBD1; CDR3aa: CATSDPGQDTDTQYF; CDR3nt: TGTGCCACCAGTGATCCGGGACAGGACACAGATACGCAGTATTTT
v_gene: TRBV19; j_gene: TRBJ1-6; abundance: NA; d_gene: NA; CDR3aa: CASSFQETSPLHF; CDR3nt: TGTGCCAGTAGTTTCCAGGAAACATCACCCCTCCACTTT
v_gene: TRBV9; j_gene: TRBJ1-1; abundance: NA; d_gene: TRBD1; CDR3aa: CATSPTGAANTEAFF; CDR3nt: TGTGCCACATCACCGACAGGGGCCGCGAACACTGAAGCTTTCTTT
v_gene: TRBV7-3; j_gene: TRBJ2-1; abundance: NA; d_gene: TRBD2; CDR3aa: CASASKRVGPPGQRGGHNEQFF; CDR3nt: TGTGCCAGCGCATCTAAAAGAGTGGGCCCCCCTGGGCAGCGGGGGGGCCACAATGAGCAGTTCTTC
v_gene: TRBV7-6; j_gene: TRBJ2-5; abundance: few; d_gene: NA; CDR3aa: CASSPAPGGQETQYF; CDR3nt: TGTGCCAGCAGCCCCGCCCCCGGGGGTCAAGAGACCCAGTACTTC
v_gene: TRBV5-4; j_gene: TRBJ2-2; abundance: NA; d_gene: NA; CDR3aa: CASSLEAEGGELFF; CDR3nt: TGTGCCAGCAGCTTGGAAGCGGAAGGCGGGGAGCTGTTTTTT
v_gene: TRBV6-5; j_gene: TRBJ1-4; abundance: NA; d_gene: TRBD1; CDR3aa: CASRRQGSRAEKLFF; CDR3nt: TGTGCCAGCAGGCGACAGGGGAGCCGAGCAGAAAAACTGTTTTTT
v_gene: TRBV20-1; j_gene: TRBJ2-5; abundance: NA; d_gene: NA; CDR3aa: CSASSETQYF; CDR3nt: TGCAGTGCTAGTTCGGAGACCCAGTACTTC
v_gene: TRBV25-1; j_gene: TRBJ1-6; abundance: once; d_gene: NA; CDR3aa: CASRPLSSSYNSPLHF; CDR3nt: TGTGCCAGCAGACCCCTATCGAGCTCCTATAATTCACCCCTCCACTTT
v_gene: TRBV6-5; j_gene: TRBJ2-7; abundance: NA; d_gene: TRBD1; CDR3aa: CASSPGQVPYEQYF; CDR3nt: TGTGCCAGCAGCCCGGGACAGGTTCCCTACGAGCAGTACTTC
v_gene: TRBV5-1; j_gene: TRBJ2-2; abundance: NA; d_gene: TRBD1; CDR3aa: CASSLSGTGSGELFF; CDR3nt: TGCGCCAGCAGCTTGTCCGGGACAGGGTCCGGGGAGCTGTTTTTT
v_gene: TRBV7-2; j_gene: TRBJ1-4; abundance: once; d_gene: NA; CDR3aa: CASSLGVLGGQGKEKLFF; CDR3nt: TGTGCCAGCAGCCTAGGGGTTTTGGGGGGGCAGGGTAAAGAAAAACTGTTTTTT
v_gene: TRBV4-1; j_gene: TRBJ1-1; abundance: NA; d_gene: TRBD1; CDR3aa: CASSLPRTGGVNTEAFF; CDR3nt: TGCGCCAGCAGCCTCCCTCGGACAGGGGGCGTGAACACTGAAGCTTTCTTT
v_gene: TRBV3-1/TRBV3-2; j_gene: TRBJ1-2; abundance: NA; d_gene: NA; CDR3aa: CASSQGTGHQSVDYTF; CDR3nt: TGTGCCAGCAGCCAAGGTACGGGACACCAATCCGTAGACTACACCTTC
v_gene: TRBV9; j_gene: TRBJ2-1; abundance: NA; d_gene: TRBD2; CDR3aa: CASSVAVAGTNEQFF; CDR3nt: TGTGCCAGCAGCGTAGCGGTAGCGGGAACAAATGAGCAGTTCTTC
v_gene: TRBV6-1; j_gene: TRBJ1-1; abundance: NA; d_gene: NA; CDR3aa: CASSEEARVNTEAFF; CDR3nt: TGTGCCAGCAGTGAAGAGGCCAGGGTGAACACTGAAGCTTTCTTT
v_gene: TRBV5-1; j_gene: TRBJ1-1; abundance: once; d_gene: NA; CDR3aa: CASSLGGAATEAFF; CDR3nt: TGCGCCAGCAGCTTGGGGGGAGCTGCCACTGAAGCTTTCTTT
v_gene: TRBV28; j_gene: TRBJ2-7; abundance: NA; d_gene: TRBD1; CDR3aa: CASSSPLGQGIPYEQYF; CDR3nt: TGTGCCAGCAGTTCTCCTCTGGGACAGGGTATCCCCTACGAGCAGTACTTC
v_gene: TRBV19; j_gene: TRBJ2-7; abundance: NA; d_gene: NA; CDR3aa: CASSIQGGGPLEQYF; CDR3nt: TGTGCCAGTAGTATACAAGGAGGGGGCCCCCTCGAGCAGTACTTC
v_gene: TRBV7-9; j_gene: TRBJ2-1; abundance: NA; d_gene: NA; CDR3aa: CASSLSESSYNEQFF; CDR3nt: TGTGCCAGCAGCTTGAGCGAGAGCTCCTACAATGAGCAGTTCTTC
v_gene: TRBV7-8; j_gene: TRBJ2-1; abundance: NA; d_gene: NA; CDR3aa: CASSLQGRTYNEQFF; CDR3nt: TGTGCCAGCAGCTTACAGGGCCGTACCTACAATGAGCAGTTCTTC
v_gene: TRBV11-3; j_gene: TRBJ2-1; abundance: NA; d_gene: TRBD1; CDR3aa: CASSFESPDRVSYNEQFF; CDR3nt: TGTGCCAGCAGCTTCGAAAGCCCGGACAGGGTGTCCTACAATGAGCAGTTCTTC
v_gene: TRBV4-1; j_gene: TRBJ1-5; abundance: once; d_gene: NA; CDR3aa: CASSQDLQGTKDQPQHF; CDR3nt: TGCGCCAGCAGCCAAGATCTTCAAGGGACTAAGGATCAGCCCCAGCATTTT
v_gene: TRBV11-3; j_gene: TRBJ2-7; abundance: NA; d_gene: NA; CDR3aa: CASSLIWASYEQYF; CDR3nt: TGTGCCAGCAGCTTAATATGGGCCTCCTACGAGCAGTACTTC
v_gene: TRBV3-1/TRBV3-2; j_gene: TRBJ1-4; abundance: once; d_gene: NA; CDR3aa: CASSQSNRPEKLFF; CDR3nt: TGTGCCAGCAGCCAATCGAACAGGCCAGAAAAACTGTTTTTT
v_gene: TRBV19; j_gene: TRBJ2-3; abundance: NA; d_gene: TRBD2; CDR3aa: CASSRVGGGNTDTQYF; CDR3nt: TGTGCCAGTAGCCGGGTCGGCGGGGGTAACACAGATACGCAGTATTTT
v_gene: TRBV11-2; j_gene: TRBJ2-3; abundance: once; d_gene: NA; CDR3aa: CASSLEVLPGPDTQYF; CDR3nt: TGTGCCAGCAGCTTAGAAGTACTTCCCGGTCCAGATACGCAGTATTTT
v_gene: TRBV5-4; j_gene: TRBJ1-2; abundance: NA; d_gene: TRBD1; CDR3aa: CASSSPDRVEGYTF; CDR3nt: TGTGCCAGCAGCTCCCCGGACAGGGTCGAGGGCTACACCTTC